These 4 T cell receptor beta chains originate from one sample sequenced in a study of cytomegalovirus exposure and HLA in healthy donors. Primers: 60 Vbeta forward and 13 Jbeta reverse. Here immunoSEQ multiplex PCR was the method, and the copy in TCRdb shows in-frame clones only, minus some. The sample holds some 200,000 clones; more than 75% are singletons and the top ten take about 3%. Material: PBMCs. The source of these receptors is a woman aged 40-49 years in good health and CMV-seronegative.

The chain combines TRBV5-4 with TRBJ2-2, with TRBD1 identical over 7 bases. Germline values: CDR1 SGHNT, CDR2 YYREEE (reference sequence). CDR3 length equals 15 residues. The V segment lost 3 bases and the J segment 5 bases; nucleotides outside the gene matches: 7. The CDR3 DNA sequence: TGTGCCAGCAGCTGGAGGACAGGCGGGACCGGGGAGCTGTTTTTT. It yields the protein CASSWRTGGTGELFF.

This clone appeared a single time. The chain links TRBV27 to TRBJ2-1, with D possibly TRBD2 on 6 matching bases. Trimming removed 3 bases at V and 7 bases at J, with 10 bases between. Germline assignment: CDR1 MNHEY and CDR2 SMNVEV (reference sequence). CDR3 length: 13 amino acids. CDR3 in amino acids: CASSFTGTNEQFF. The CDR3 region has the DNA TGTGCCAGCAGTTTCACCGGGACTAATGAGCAGTTCTTC.

The J gene is TRBJ2-5, the V gene TRBV5-6; D remains unclear. The better agreement between TRBJ2-7 and the DNA end casts doubt on the J call. From germline, CDR1 is SGHDT and CDR2 YYEEEE. The CDR3 extends over 11 amino acids. The CDR3 loop is CASSLQAEQYF. DNA for the CDR3: TGTGCCAGCAGCTTGCAGGCCGAGCAGTACTTC.

CDR3 sequence: CASSPPRDRVGNTIYF. In nucleotides, the CDR3 is TGTGCCAGCTCACCACCAAGGGACAGGGTTGGAAACACCATATATTTT. This sequence joins TRBV18 and TRBJ1-3; 9 bases are a match to TRBD1. J gave up 3 bases and V 0 bases, and 3 bases lay outside the gene matches. CDR1 KGHSH and CDR2 LQKENI come from the germline V gene. This CDR3 is built from 16 residues.